The sequence of this T cell receptor (beta chain) was determined in a study of blood T cell repertoires in COVID-19. In the original processing: It was from reference gene primer amplification that nucleated cell counts were estimated. Sequencing was performed with immunoSEQ multiplex PCR; in TCRdb, only in-frame clones are kept and a portion is missing. V and J calls and clone size are as listed in that table; D and trimming were resolved from the DNA. The sample holds 95,000 to 100,000 clones, roughly 86% seen once. The specimen was peripheral blood. The source of this sequence is a woman younger than 45 with acute or convalescent COVID-19.

DNA of the CDR3: TGTGCCAGTCCTTACATCCAGGCACCTAATCAGCCCCAGCATTTT. As protein: CASPYIQAPNQPQHF. V gene TRBV2 combines with J gene TRBJ1-5; D unclear. CDR3 length: 15 amino acids. Looked up from germline, CDR1 is SNHLY and CDR2 is FYNNEI. The V end lost 9 bases, the J end lost 4 bases, and 19 bases lay between the germline ends.